These T cell receptor beta chains were read from a single sample in a study of cytotoxic CD8 clonotypes in ibrutinib-treated CLL. Method: immunoSEQ multiplex PCR; TCRdb's copy keeps in-frame clones and lacks some. The sample contains 150,000 or so clones, 75% to 85% of which appear only once. The sample consisted of PBMCs, taken after 36 months of ibrutinib treatment. These receptors all stem from a human donor with chronic lymphocytic leukemia. Both conserved end residues are part of each CDR3. A D gene is named only where the DNA matches it firmly. Size is stated for part of the rows, as once, few or many counts, or as a class when the clone is expanded.

d_gene	v_gene	abundance	j_gene	CDR3nt	CDR3aa
-	TRBV19	-	TRBJ1-3	TGTGCCAGTAGTTGGGAGACTGGAAACACCATATATTTT	CASSWETGNTIYF
-	TRBV6-5	-	TRBJ1-2	TGTGCCAGCAGTTCTGGAGGAGTCTATGGCTACACCTTC	CASSSGGVYGYTF
-	TRBV5-1	-	TRBJ2-1	TGCGCCAGCACCCCCTCCGGCAGCCTCTTGGAGCAGTTCTTC	CASTPSGSLLEQFF
-	TRBV30	few	TRBJ1-5	TGTGCCTGGAGTGTCGGACCGGCTCTGCATTTT	CAWSVGPALHF
TRBD1	TRBV5-1	-	TRBJ1-2	TGCGCCAGCAGCAGTACCCGGGACAGGTGGGATGCTAACTATGGCTACACCTTC	CASSSTRDRWDANYGYTF
-	TRBV30	-	TRBJ2-7	TGTGCCTGGAGGGGCCGGGACGAGCAGTACTTC	CAWRGRDEQYF
-	TRBV6-1	-	TRBJ1-2	TGTGCCAGCAGTGCTGGGGGCGGATCCTATGGCTACACCTTC	CASSAGGGSYGYTF
-	TRBV4-1	-	TRBJ2-1	TGCGCCAGCAGCCAAGATCCGGGACATACCTACAATGAGCAGTTCTTC	CASSQDPGHTYNEQFF
TRBD1	TRBV7-3	-	TRBJ1-2	TGTGCCAGCAGCTTAACGGGGACAGGCCGCTATGGCTACACCTTC	CASSLTGTGRYGYTF
TRBD2	TRBV13	-	TRBJ2-7	TGTGCCAGCAGCTTAAGTGGGGAGGGGGAGCAGTACTTC	CASSLSGEGEQYF
-	TRBV18	-	TRBJ1-4	TGTGCCAGCTCACCCGTGTCAACTAATGAAAAACTGTTTTTT	CASSPVSTNEKLFF
-	TRBV12-1	-	TRBJ2-1	TGTGCCAGCAGCTTCTTGGAGCAGTTCTTC	CASSFLEQFF
-	TRBV6-1	-	TRBJ2-1	TGTGCCAGCAGTGGTGTAGGAGCCGTGTGGCCGGGCAATGAGCAGTTCTTC	CASSGVGAVWPGNEQFF
-	TRBV5-1	-	TRBJ2-7	TGCGCCAGCAGCCCGTACATCAACTACGAGCAGTACTTC	CASSPYINYEQYF
-	TRBV4-1	-	TRBJ2-7	TGCGCCAGCAGCCGAGGGCCCAGCGGAGCCTACGAGCAGTACTTC	CASSRGPSGAYEQYF
-	TRBV19	few	TRBJ1-2	TGTGCCAGTCGAGACGGATGGGAATATGGCTACACCTTC	CASRDGWEYGYTF